This paragraph covers one TCR beta chain sequence. The data originate from a study of blood T cell repertoires in COVID-19. Study context: From the United States, Italy and Spain came samples of acute and convalescent COVID-19. PBMCs, B-cell-depleted T cells, or T cells were the source of the cDNA or gDNA that made up the material.

Original processing methods: Nucleated cell counts were estimated from reference gene primer amplification. Profiled with immunoSEQ multiplex PCR; TCRdb holds only in-frame clones, not every one. The DNA was the basis for D and trimming; V, J and clone size are from that table. The data contain about 220,000 clones, around 84% of them singletons. The CDR3 has 11 amino acids. V lost 5 bases, J lost 5 bases, and 6 bases lay in between. The germline gives CDR1 SGHVS, CDR2 FQNEAQ. The TCR sequence derives from a man aged 25 to 40 with active or convalescent COVID-19. Sequenced input: peripheral blood. The genes are TRBV7-8 and TRBJ1-2; D not resolved. DNA of the CDR3: TGTGCCAGCAGCCCAACATATGGCTACACCTTC. Its translation is CASSPTYGYTF.